Sequencing of this T cell receptor beta chain was carried out in a study of T cell responses to AZD1222 COVID-19 vaccine. Trimming pared 7 bases from V and 3 bases from J, leaving 10 bases between. Looked up from germline, CDR1 is MNHEY and CDR2 is SVGAGI. The CDR3 spans 13 residues. This clone was counted a single time. No antigen is known for it. Study-level points and caveats: Spike-specific TCR breadth rose after two AZD1222 doses, and depth rose as well. Vaccine-associated CD4 TCRs spanned spike, dominant at 160-218 and 743-854. Clonal diversity was possibly underestimated; the donors were predominantly white British and more often female.

Sequencing was performed with immunoSEQ multiplex PCR; in TCRdb, only in-frame clones are kept and a portion is missing. This sample carries some 140,000 clones, roughly 93% of them seen once, and the ten largest clones take about 5%. V gene TRBV6-5 combines with J gene TRBJ1-3; D ambiguous. This clonotype was sampled from an adult in good health. This specimen consisted of peripheral blood, obtained on day 0 of AZD1222 vaccination. CDR3 sequence: CASTMRDGNTIYF. The CDR3 coding sequence is TGTGCCAGCACTATGCGGGATGGAAACACCATATATTTT.